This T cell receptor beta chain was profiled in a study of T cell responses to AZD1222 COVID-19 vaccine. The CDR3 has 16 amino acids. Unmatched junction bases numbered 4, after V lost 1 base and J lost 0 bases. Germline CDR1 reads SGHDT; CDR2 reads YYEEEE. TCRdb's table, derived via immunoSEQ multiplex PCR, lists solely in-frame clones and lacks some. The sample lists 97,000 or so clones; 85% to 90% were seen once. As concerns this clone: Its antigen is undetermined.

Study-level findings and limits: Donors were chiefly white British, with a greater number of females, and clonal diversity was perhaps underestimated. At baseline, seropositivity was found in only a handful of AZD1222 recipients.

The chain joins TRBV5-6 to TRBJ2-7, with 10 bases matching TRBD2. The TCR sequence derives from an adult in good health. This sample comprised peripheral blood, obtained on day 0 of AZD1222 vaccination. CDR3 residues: CASSLYSGRISYEQYF. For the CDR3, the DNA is TGTGCCAGCAGCTTGTATAGCGGGAGGATCTCCTACGAGCAGTACTTC.